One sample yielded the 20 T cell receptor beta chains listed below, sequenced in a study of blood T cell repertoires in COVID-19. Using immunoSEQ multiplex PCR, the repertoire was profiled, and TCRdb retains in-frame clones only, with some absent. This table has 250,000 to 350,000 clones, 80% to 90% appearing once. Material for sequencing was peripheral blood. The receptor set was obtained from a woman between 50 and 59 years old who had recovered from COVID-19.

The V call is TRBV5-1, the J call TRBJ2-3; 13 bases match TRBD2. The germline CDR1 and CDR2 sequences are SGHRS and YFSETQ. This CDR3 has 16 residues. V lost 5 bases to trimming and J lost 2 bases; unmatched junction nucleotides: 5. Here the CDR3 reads CASRDGLAGDTDTQYF. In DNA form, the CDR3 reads TGCGCCAGCAGGGACGGACTAGCGGGGGACACAGATACGCAGTATTTT.

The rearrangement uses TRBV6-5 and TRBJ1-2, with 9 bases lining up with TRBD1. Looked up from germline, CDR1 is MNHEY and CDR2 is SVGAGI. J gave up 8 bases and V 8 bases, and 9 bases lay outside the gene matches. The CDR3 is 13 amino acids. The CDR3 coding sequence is TGTGCCAGCCAAAGCCGGGACAGGGAAGGCTACACCTTC. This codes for CASQSRDREGYTF.

CDR3 sequence (DNA): TGTGCCAGCAGCCAAGCAGGGCCAGGCACAGATACGCAGTATTTT. Residues: CASSQAGPGTDTQYF. This chain joins TRBV3-1 (or the pseudogene TRBV3-2) and TRBJ2-3; D may be TRBD1 (5 bases). Per germline, CDR1 LGHDT and CDR2 YNNKEL (reference sequence). V was clipped by 1 base and J by 1 base, with 9 bases between them. The CDR3 totals 15 residues.

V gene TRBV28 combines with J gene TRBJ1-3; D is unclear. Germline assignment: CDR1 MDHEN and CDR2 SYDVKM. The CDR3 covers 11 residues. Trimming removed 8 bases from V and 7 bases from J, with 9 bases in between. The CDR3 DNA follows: TGTGCCAGCCTGCGGGCGAACACCATATATTTT. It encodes CASLRANTIYF.

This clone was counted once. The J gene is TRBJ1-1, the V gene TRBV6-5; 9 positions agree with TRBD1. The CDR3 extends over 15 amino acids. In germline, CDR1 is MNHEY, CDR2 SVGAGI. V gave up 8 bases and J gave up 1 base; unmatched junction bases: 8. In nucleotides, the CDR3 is TGTGCCAGCTTCCCAACGGGACAGGGGAACACTGAAGCTTTCTTT. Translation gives CASFPTGQGNTEAFF.

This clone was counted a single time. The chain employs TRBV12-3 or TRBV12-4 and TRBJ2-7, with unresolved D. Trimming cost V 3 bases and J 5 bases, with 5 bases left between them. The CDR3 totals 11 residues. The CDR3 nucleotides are TGTGCCAGCAGTTTCAGTGACGAGCAGTACTTC. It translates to CASSFSDEQYF.

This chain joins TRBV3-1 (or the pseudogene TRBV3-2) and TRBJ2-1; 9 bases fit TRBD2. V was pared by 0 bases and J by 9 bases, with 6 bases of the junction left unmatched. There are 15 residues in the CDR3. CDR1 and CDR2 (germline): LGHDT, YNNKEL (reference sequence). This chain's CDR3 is CASSQDILAGFEQFF. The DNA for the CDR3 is TGTGCCAGCAGCCAAGATATACTAGCGGGTTTTGAGCAGTTCTTC.

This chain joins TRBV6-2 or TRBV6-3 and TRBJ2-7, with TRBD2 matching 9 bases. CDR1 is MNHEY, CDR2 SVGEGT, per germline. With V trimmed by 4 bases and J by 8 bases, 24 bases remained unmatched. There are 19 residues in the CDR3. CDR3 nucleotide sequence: TGTGCCAGCAGTTTAACTGGGGGTTGGACTAGCGTTACGAGTGTGAAGCAGTACTTC. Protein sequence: CASSLTGGWTSVTSVKQYF.

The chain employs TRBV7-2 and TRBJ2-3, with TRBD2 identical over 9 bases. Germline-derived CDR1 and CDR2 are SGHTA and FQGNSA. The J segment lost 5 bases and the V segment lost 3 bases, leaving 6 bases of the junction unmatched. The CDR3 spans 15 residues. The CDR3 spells CASSFSGSGIDTQYF. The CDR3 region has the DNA TGTGCCAGCAGCTTTAGCGGGAGTGGTATAGATACGCAGTATTTT.

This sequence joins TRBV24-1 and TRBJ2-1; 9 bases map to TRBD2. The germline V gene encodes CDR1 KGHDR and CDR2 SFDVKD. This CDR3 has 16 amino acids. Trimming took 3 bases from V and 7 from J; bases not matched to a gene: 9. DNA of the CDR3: TGTGCCACCAGTGATATCAATAGCGGGAGTTGGAATGAGCAGTTCTTC. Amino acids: CATSDINSGSWNEQFF.

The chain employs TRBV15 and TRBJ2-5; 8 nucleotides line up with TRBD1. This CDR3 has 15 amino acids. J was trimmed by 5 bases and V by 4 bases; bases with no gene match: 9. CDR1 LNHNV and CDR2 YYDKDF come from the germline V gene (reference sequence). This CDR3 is CATSNRQGTGETQYF. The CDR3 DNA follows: TGTGCCACCAGCAACCGACAGGGGACGGGGGAGACCCAGTACTTC.

The CDR3 nucleotides are TGTGCCAGCGGACAGGGGGGCACAGATACGCAGTATTTT. This translates into CASGQGGTDTQYF. The rearrangement uses TRBV18 and TRBJ2-3, with 10 bases lining up with TRBD1. J lost 1 base, V lost 8 bases, and 0 bases had no gene match. Germline V lookup: CDR1 KGHSH, CDR2 LQKENI. The CDR3 sequence is 13 residues long. The full variable domain, rest sourced from reference TRBV18 and TRBJ2-3, is NAGVMQNPRHLVRRRGQEARLRCSPMKGHSHVYWYRQLPEEGLKFMVYLQKENIIDESGMPKERFSAEFPKEGPSILRIQQVVRGDSAAYFCASGQGGTDTQYFGPGTRLTVL.

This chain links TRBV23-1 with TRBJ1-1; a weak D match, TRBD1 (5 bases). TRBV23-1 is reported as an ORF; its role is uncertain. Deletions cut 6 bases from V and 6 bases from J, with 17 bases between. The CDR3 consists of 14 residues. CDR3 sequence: CASSLGGAGAEAFF. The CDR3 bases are TGCGCCAGCAGCCTGGGGGGTGCTGGGGCTGAAGCTTTCTTT.

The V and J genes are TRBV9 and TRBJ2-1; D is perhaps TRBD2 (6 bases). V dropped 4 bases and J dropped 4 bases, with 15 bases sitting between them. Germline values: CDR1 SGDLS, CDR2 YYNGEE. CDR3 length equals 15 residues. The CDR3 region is CASSIDSGEYNEQFF. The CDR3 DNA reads TGTGCCAGCAGCATCGATAGCGGAGAGTACAATGAGCAGTTCTTC. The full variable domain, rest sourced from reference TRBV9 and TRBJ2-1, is DSGVTQTPKHLITATGQRVTLRCSPRSGDLSVYWYQQSLDQGLQFLIQYYNGEERAKGNILERFSAQQFPDLHSELNLSSLELGDSALYFCASSIDSGEYNEQFFGPGTRLTVL.

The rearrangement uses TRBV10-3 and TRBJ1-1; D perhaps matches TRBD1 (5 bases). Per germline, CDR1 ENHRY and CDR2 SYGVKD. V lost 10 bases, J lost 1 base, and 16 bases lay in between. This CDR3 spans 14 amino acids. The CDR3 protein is CATTQGGANTEAFF. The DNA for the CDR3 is TGTGCCACCACCCAGGGAGGGGCGAACACTGAAGCTTTCTTT.

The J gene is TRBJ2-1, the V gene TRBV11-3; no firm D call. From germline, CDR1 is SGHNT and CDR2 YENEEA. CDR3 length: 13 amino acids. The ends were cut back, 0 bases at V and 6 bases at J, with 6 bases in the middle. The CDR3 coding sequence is TGTGCCAGCAGCTTAGACAGTTTCAATGAGCAGTTCTTC. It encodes CASSLDSFNEQFF. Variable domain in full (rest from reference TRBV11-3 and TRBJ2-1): EAGVVQSPRYKIIEKKQPVAFWCNPISGHNTLYWYLQNLGQGPELLIRYENEEAVDDSQLPKDRFSAERLKGVDSTLKIQPAELGDSAVYLCASSLDSFNEQFFGPGTRLTVL.

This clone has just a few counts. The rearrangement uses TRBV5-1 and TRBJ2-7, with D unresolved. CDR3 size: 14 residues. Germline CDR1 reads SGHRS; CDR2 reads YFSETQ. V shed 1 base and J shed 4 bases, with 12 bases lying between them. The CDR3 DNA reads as TGCGCCAGCAGCTTGAGTTCTATTAATTACGAGCAGTACTTC. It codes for CASSLSSINYEQYF.

CDR3 bases: TGTGCCAGCAGTTACTCGATAGTGGAGCTGAACACTGAAGCTTTCTTT. The encoded protein is CASSYSIVELNTEAFF. The chain combines TRBV6-2 or TRBV6-3 with TRBJ1-1; D is unresolved. Germline V gene data show CDR1 as MNHEY and CDR2 as SVGEGT. The CDR3 sequence is 16 residues long. Trimming took off 0 bases at V and 0 bases at J, with 11 bases between the two ends.

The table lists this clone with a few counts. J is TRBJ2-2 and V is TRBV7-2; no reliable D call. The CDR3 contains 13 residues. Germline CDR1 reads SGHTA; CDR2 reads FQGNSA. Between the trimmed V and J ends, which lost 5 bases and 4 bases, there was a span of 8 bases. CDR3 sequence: CASSGRVTGELFF. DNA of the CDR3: TGTGCCAGCAGCGGTCGGGTCACCGGGGAGCTGTTTTTT.

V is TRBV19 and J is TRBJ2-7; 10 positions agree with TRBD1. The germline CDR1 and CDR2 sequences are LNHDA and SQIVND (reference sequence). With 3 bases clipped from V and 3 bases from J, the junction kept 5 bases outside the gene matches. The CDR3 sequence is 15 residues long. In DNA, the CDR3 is TGTGCCAGTAGTATTGGACAGGGGGTAAACTACGAGCAGTACTTC. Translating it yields CASSIGQGVNYEQYF.